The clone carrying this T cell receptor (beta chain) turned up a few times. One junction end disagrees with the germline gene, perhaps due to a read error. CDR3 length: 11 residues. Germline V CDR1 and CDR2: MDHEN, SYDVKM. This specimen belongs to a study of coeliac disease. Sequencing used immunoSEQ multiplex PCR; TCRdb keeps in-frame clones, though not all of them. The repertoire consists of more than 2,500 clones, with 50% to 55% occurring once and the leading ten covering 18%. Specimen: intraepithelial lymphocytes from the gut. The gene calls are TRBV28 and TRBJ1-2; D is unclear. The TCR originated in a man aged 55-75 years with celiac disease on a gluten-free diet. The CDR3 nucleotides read TGTGCCAGCTCAATCGCCTCCGGGTCATTCTTC. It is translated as CASSIASGSFF.